These 18 T cell receptor beta chains originate from one sample sequenced in a study of T cell changes during pregnancy in multiple sclerosis. Here immunoSEQ multiplex PCR was the method, and the copy in TCRdb shows in-frame clones only, minus some. This table holds approximately 100,000 clones, roughly nine tenths found once. Sequences were derived from peripheral blood, sampled after pregnancy. The receptor source for this set is a female donor with multiple sclerosis, enrolled in a pregnancy study.

The genes are TRBV27 and TRBJ1-6; a weak D match, TRBD1 (5 bases). This CDR3 spans 16 amino acids. Per germline, CDR1 MNHEY and CDR2 SMNVEV (reference sequence). Deletions cut 5 bases from V and 8 bases from J, with 19 bases between. The CDR3 DNA reads TGTGCCAGCAGTCCCCTCCCGGGGGGACGGGATTCACCCCTCCACTTT. The encoded protein is CASSPLPGGRDSPLHF.

The chain joins TRBV7-9 to TRBJ2-7; no clear D. Trimming left V 1 base short and J 1 base short, with 8 bases between. The CDR3 sequence is 14 residues long. CDR1 is SEHNR, CDR2 FQNEAQ, per germline (reference sequence). In nucleotides, the CDR3 is TGTGCCAGCAGCTTAGTGGGCAGATCCTACGAGCAGTACTTC. Translating it yields CASSLVGRSYEQYF. The whole variable domain, filled in from reference TRBV7-9 and TRBJ2-7, reads DTGVSQNPRHKITKRGQNVTFRCDPISEHNRLYWYRQTLGQGPEFLTYFQNEAQLEKSRLLSDRFSAERPKGSFSTLEIQRTEQGDSAMYLCASSLVGRSYEQYFGPGTRLTVT.

The chain carries TRBV10-3 and TRBJ2-1; D might be TRBD1 (7 bases). CDR1 is ENHRY, CDR2 SYGVKD, per germline. Trimming cost V 2 bases and J 7 bases, with 24 bases left between them. The CDR3 contains 18 residues. CDR3 nucleotide sequence: TGTGCCATCAGTGAGCGAAGCGACAGGGACTGGTACAGAAATGAGCAGTTCTTC. Protein product: CAISERSDRDWYRNEQFF.

This rearrangement joins TRBV11-3 to TRBJ2-2, with D maybe TRBD2 (5 bases). This CDR3 is built from 14 residues. The germline V gene has CDR1 SGHNT and CDR2 YENEEA. V lost 1 base and J lost 5, with 8 bases in between. The CDR3 here is CASSLVPGTGELFF. Written as DNA, the CDR3 is TGTGCCAGCAGCTTAGTTCCGGGAACCGGGGAGCTGTTTTTT.

The gene calls are TRBV6-1 and TRBJ1-2, with a possible D match to TRBD1 (5 bases). Between the trimmed V and J ends, which lost 2 bases and 6 bases, there was a span of 19 bases. Germline V CDR1 and CDR2: MNHNS, SASEGT. The CDR3 extends over 16 amino acids. Here the CDR3 reads CASSEFRGRVKDGYTF. The CDR3 nucleotides read TGTGCCAGCAGTGAATTTAGGGGCAGGGTGAAGGATGGCTACACCTTC.

This rearrangement joins TRBV9 to TRBJ2-5; tentative D call: TRBD1 (6 bases). The CDR3 length is 14 residues. V dropped 0 bases and J dropped 6 bases, with 12 bases sitting between them. Per the germline V gene, CDR1 is SGDLS and CDR2 is YYNGEE. The CDR3 region has the DNA TGTGCCAGCAGCGTAGGTTGGGGACATCAGACCCAGTACTTC. Amino acid sequence: CASSVGWGHQTQYF.

This chain joins TRBV18 and TRBJ2-7; D gene uncertain. Germline V gene lookup returns CDR1 KGHSH and CDR2 LQKENI. Deletions cut 3 bases from V and 6 bases from J, with 9 bases between. This CDR3 has 12 amino acids. CDR3 protein: CASSPASGEQYF. CDR3 in DNA: TGTGCCAGCTCACCTGCTTCGGGCGAGCAGTACTTC.

To note about this clone: One end of the junction does not line up with germline, which may come from a read error. This rearrangement joins TRBV6-6 to TRBJ2-1, with D hard to call. CDR1 and CDR2 from the germline V gene are MNHNY and SVGAGI (reference sequence). The CDR3 covers 11 residues. The CDR3 loop reads CASSSFNEQFF. CDR3 DNA: TGTGCCAGCAGTTCCTTCAATGAGCAGTTCTTC.

The V and J genes are TRBV5-1 and TRBJ2-2; 9 bases fit TRBD1. CDR1 and CDR2 from the germline V gene are SGHRS and YFSETQ. The CDR3 extends over 15 amino acids. Germline trimming cut 4 bases from V and 5 bases from J; bases unmatched to any gene: 6. The CDR3 loop is CASSPVTGGTGELFF. The DNA for the CDR3 is TGCGCCAGCAGCCCCGTGACAGGGGGAACCGGGGAGCTGTTTTTT.

This chain joins TRBV29-1 and TRBJ2-2; D is uncertain. The V end lost 7 bases, the J end lost 1 base, and 10 bases lay between the germline ends. Looked up from germline, CDR1 is SQVTM and CDR2 is ANQGSEA. The CDR3 has 13 amino acids. CDR3 nucleotides: TGCAGCGGGGCCACCTTGAACACCGGGGAGCTGTTTTTT. Translating gives CSGATLNTGELFF.

The chain has TRBV27 and TRBJ2-1; 7 positions match TRBD1. The length of the CDR3 is 15 residues. V was pared by 5 bases and J by 4 bases, with 8 bases of the junction left unmatched. From germline, CDR1 is MNHEY and CDR2 SMNVEV (reference sequence). As DNA, the CDR3 is TGTGCCAGCAGTGGTGACAGGGTTGGTTACAATGAGCAGTTCTTC. Its protein is CASSGDRVGYNEQFF.

This chain joins TRBV2 and TRBJ2-5, with D perhaps matching TRBD1 (6 bases). This CDR3 comprises 11 residues. V shed 9 bases and J shed 1 base, with 6 bases lying between them. Germline V lookup: CDR1 SNHLY, CDR2 FYNNEI. The CDR3 sequence is CARQGQETQYF. The CDR3 DNA follows: TGTGCCAGACAGGGCCAAGAGACCCAGTACTTC.

The V and J genes are TRBV5-1 and TRBJ1-3; TRBD1 aligns across 8 bases. The ends lost 3 bases at V and 1 base at J; junction bases unmatched: 9. Germline V gives CDR1 SGHRS, CDR2 YFSETQ. CDR3 length: 17 residues. CDR3 coding DNA: TGCGCCAGCAGCTCCCGCGGACAGGGCATGTCTGGAAACACCATATATTTT. Translated: CASSSRGQGMSGNTIYF.

V is TRBV7-6 and J is TRBJ2-3, with 8 bases identical to TRBD1. Germline V gives CDR1 SGHVS, CDR2 FNYEAQ. The V segment lost 3 bases and the J segment 6 bases; nucleotides outside the gene matches: 8. This CDR3 region has 15 residues. The CDR3 DNA reads as TGTGCCAGCAGCTTTGGACAGGGCGGAACGGATACGCAGTATTTT. This sequence encodes CASSFGQGGTDTQYF.

This chain connects TRBV11-2 to TRBJ2-2; D is possibly TRBD2 (6 bases). CDR1 is SGHAT and CDR2 is FQNNGV in the germline V gene. The CDR3 totals 15 residues. Trimming shortened V by 3 bases and J by 6 bases, and 14 bases separated the two germline ends. CDR3 residues: CASSFGTFRAGELFF. The CDR3 region has the DNA TGTGCCAGCAGCTTCGGGACTTTTCGGGCCGGGGAGCTGTTTTTT.

This clone was counted once. This chain connects TRBV15 to TRBJ1-1, with D uncertain. Germline CDR1 and CDR2: LNHNV and YYDKDF (reference sequence). Trimming took 1 base from V and 1 from J, leaving 4 bases between them. This CDR3 region has 13 residues. The CDR3 region is CATSRVKNTEAFF. CDR3 in DNA: TGTGCCACCAGCAGAGTCAAGAACACTGAAGCTTTCTTT.

The V and J genes are TRBV4-1 and TRBJ2-7; D uncertain. Between the trimmed V and J ends, which lost 4 bases and 0 bases, there was a span of 10 bases. Germline CDR1 MGHRA, CDR2 YSYEKL. This CDR3 spans 14 amino acids. CDR3 sequence (DNA): TGCGCCAGCAGCCCTCCGACAAGCTCCTACGAGCAGTACTTC. Protein: CASSPPTSSYEQYF.

This chain uses TRBV6-4 with TRBJ2-1; 12 bases map to TRBD2. The V segment lost 5 bases and the J segment 4 bases; nucleotides outside the gene matches: 3. CDR1 MRHNA and CDR2 SNTAGT come from the germline V gene. The CDR3 spans 15 residues. CDR3 amino acids: CASSSLAGGYNEQFF. The CDR3 DNA follows: TGTGCCAGCAGTTCACTAGCGGGAGGTTACAATGAGCAGTTCTTC.